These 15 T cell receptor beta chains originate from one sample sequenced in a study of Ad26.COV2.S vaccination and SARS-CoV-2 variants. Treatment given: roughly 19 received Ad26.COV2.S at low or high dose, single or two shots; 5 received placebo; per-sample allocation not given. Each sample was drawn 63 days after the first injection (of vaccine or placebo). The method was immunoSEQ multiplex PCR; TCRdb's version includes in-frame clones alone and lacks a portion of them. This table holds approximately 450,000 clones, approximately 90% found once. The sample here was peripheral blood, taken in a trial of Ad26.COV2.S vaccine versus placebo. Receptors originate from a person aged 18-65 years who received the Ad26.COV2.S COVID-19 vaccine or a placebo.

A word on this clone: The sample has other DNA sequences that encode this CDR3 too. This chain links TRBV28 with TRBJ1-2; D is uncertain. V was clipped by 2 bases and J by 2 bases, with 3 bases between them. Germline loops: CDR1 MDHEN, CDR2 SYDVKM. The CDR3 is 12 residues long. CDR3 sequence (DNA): TGTGCCAGCAGTTTAAGGAACTATGGCTACACCTTC. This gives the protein CASSLRNYGYTF.

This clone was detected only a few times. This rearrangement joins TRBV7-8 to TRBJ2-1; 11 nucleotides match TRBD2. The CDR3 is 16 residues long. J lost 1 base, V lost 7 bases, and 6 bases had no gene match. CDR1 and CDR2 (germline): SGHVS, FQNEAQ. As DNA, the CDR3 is TGTGCCAGCATCACTAGCGGGAGTCGGTCCTACAATGAGCAGTTCTTC. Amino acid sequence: CASITSGSRSYNEQFF.

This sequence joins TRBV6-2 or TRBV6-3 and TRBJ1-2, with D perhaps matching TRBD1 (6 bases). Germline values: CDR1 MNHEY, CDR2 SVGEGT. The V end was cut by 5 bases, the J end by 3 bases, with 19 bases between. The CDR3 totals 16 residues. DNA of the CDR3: TGTGCCAGCAGTAGACCGGGACATTCGACCTACTATGGCTACACCTTC. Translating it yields CASSRPGHSTYYGYTF.

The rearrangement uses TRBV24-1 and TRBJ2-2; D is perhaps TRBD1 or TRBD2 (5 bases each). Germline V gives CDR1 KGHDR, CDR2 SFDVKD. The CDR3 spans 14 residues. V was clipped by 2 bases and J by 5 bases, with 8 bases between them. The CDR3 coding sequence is TGTGCCACCAGTGATTCTTGGGGGACCGGGGAGCTGTTTTTT. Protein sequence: CATSDSWGTGELFF.

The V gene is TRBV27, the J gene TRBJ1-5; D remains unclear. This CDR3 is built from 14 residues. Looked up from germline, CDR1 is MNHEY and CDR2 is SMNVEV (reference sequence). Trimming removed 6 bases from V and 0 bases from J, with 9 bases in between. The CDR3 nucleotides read TGTGCCAGCAGCTCACTGATTAGCAATCAGCCCCAGCATTTT. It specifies CASSSLISNQPQHF.

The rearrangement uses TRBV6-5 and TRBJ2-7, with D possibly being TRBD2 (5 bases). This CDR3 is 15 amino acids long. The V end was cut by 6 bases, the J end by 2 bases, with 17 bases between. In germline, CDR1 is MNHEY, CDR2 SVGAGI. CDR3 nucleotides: TGTGCCAGCAGGGGTCTAGCTACCCTAACCTACGAGCAGTACTTC. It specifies CASRGLATLTYEQYF.

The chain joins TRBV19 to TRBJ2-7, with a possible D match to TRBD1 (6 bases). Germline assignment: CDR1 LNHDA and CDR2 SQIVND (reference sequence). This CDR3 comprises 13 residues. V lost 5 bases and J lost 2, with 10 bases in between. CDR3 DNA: TGTGCCAGTAGTCCCGGACAGACCTACGAGCAGTACTTC. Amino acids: CASSPGQTYEQYF. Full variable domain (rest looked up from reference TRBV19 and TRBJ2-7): DGGITQSPKYLFRKEGQNVTLSCEQNLNHDAMYWYRQDPGQGLRLIYYSQIVNDFQKGDIAEGYSVSREKKESFPLTVTSAQKNPTAFYLCASSPGQTYEQYFGPGTRLTVT.

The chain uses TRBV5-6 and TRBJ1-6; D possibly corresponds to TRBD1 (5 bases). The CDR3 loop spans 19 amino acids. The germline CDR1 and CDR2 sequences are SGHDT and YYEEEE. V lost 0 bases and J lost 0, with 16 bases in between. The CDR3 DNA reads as TGTGCCAGCAGCTTGGCCGGGGGAAACCCAAGCTCCTATAATTCACCCCTCCACTTT. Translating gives CASSLAGGNPSSYNSPLHF.

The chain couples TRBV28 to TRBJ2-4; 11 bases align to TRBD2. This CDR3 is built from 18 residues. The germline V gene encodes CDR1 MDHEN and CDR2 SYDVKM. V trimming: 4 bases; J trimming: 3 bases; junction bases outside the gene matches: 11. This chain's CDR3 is CASSSTSGKRLVKNIQYF. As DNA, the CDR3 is TGTGCCAGCAGTTCGACTAGCGGGAAGCGTCTGGTCAAAAACATTCAGTACTTC.

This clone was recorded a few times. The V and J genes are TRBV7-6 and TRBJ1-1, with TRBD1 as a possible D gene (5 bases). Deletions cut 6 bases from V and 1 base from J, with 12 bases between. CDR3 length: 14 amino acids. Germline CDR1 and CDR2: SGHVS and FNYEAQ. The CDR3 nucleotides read TGTGCCAGCAGTCCCGGACACACGAACACTGAAGCTTTCTTT. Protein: CASSPGHTNTEAFF.

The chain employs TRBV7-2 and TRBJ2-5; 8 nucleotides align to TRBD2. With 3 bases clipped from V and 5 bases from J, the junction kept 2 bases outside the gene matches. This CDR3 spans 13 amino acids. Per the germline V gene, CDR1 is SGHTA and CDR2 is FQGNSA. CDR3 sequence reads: CASSLGLVETQYF. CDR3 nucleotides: TGTGCCAGCAGCTTGGGACTAGTGGAGACCCAGTACTTC.

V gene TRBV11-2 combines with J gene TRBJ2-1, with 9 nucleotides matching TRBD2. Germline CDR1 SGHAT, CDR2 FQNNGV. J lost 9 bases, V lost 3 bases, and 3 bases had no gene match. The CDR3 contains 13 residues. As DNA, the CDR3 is TGTGCCAGCAGCTTTAGCGGGAGCGGTGAGCAGTTCTTC. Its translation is CASSFSGSGEQFF.

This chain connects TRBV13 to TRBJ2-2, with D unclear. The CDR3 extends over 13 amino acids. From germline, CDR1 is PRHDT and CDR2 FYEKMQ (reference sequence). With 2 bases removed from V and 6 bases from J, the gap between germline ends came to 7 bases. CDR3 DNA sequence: TGTGCCAGCAGCTTACAAGGATCCGGGGAGCTGTTTTTT. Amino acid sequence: CASSLQGSGELFF.

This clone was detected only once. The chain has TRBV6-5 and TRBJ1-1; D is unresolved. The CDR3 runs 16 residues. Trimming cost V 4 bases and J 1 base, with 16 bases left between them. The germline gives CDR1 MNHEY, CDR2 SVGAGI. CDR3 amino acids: CASSLVRTLSNTEAFF. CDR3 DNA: TGTGCCAGCAGTTTAGTCCGGACCCTTTCGAACACTGAAGCTTTCTTT.

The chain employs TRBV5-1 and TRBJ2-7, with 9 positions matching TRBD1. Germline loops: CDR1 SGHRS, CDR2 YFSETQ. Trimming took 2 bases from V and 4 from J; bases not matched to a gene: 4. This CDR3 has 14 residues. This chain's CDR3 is CASSFGTGSYEQYF. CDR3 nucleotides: TGCGCCAGCAGCTTCGGGACAGGGTCGTACGAGCAGTACTTC.